The entry below gives a single TCR beta chain sequence along with its context. Its antigen specificity is not known. It has no much larger one-base neighbor in the sample; base qualities were not kept. Trimming removed 6 bases from V and 4 bases from J, leaving 9 bases between the germline ends. CDR1 and CDR2 are read off the germline V gene (reference sequence) as LNHDA and SQIVND. The CDR3 covers 12 residues, taking in both the cysteine and the phenylalanine. Of the read, only the CDR3 DNA is kept; its 36 bases are in frame from base 1. Participants in the prospective study were aged roughly 18 to 95 years, lived in under 30 United States geographic areas, and enrolled through a virtual design. To assign participants to cohorts, the prospective study relied on clinical history that participants themselves reported in a screening survey and a study questionnaire. A participant counted as exposed if, within 2 weeks of entering the study, that participant had been in contact with someone who had a PCR-confirmed or clinician-diagnosed COVID-19 case. Mobile phlebotomists in the prospective study collected whole blood, serum and a nasopharyngeal or oropharyngeal swab from every participant. Additional blood draws and questionnaires over an approximately two-month period could optionally be provided by prospective study participants. Before DNA extraction, blood samples from the prospective study were shipped at room temperature or frozen.

This sample was included in a study of blood T cell repertoires in COVID-19 (dated by TCRdb to the early 2020s). Broadly, across the study: Samples from collaborators originated in the United States, Italy and Spain and spanned both the acute and convalescent phases of COVID-19. The samples were drawn from two sources: the first 160 participants of the ongoing ImmuneRACE study, and 1,254 subjects contributed by 6 global collaborators. The repertoires were made available in a free public database intended to serve as a resource for research on the immune response to SARS-CoV-2. HLA class I and class II types, where available, came from metadata supplied by the sample provider rather than from assay-based typing. The prospective study material was composed of cDNA or gDNA derived from T cells, B-cell-depleted T cells, or PBMCs. The dataset comprised deeply sampled blood TCRbeta repertoires from subjects exposed to, actively infected with, or recovered from COVID-19. A de-identified subject ID, COVID-19 status, age in years and sex were almost always included in the sample metadata. Here is what the overall study found, with its caveats: How much clinical and demographic metadata was included differed by source and by participant, and the metadata was provided uncurated.

TCRbeta CDR3 regions were amplified from genomic DNA using the immunoSEQ Assay, a bias-controlled multiplex PCR. The paper's data handling went like this. Nucleated cell counts per sample were estimated from amplification of reference gene primers within the assay. To quantify the absolute abundance of each unique TCRbeta CDR3 rearrangement, sequence reads were collapsed and filtered. For each sample, productive Simpson clonality was calculated as the square root of Simpson's diversity index over productive rearrangements. As stored in TCRdb, this immuneACCESS dataset retains in-frame rearrangements with V and J assigned. A fraction of the clones does not appear; measured against another copy, unresolved V genes explain less than half of the discrepancy, and the remainder lacks a known reason. V and J calls plus clone size are reproduced from that table; the DNA served to infer D and trimming. Within this sample are 60,000 to 75,000 clones, with 72% of them counted one time only. The ten largest clones add up to over 50% of the sample.

Sample: PBMCs or T cells enriched from blood (not recorded which). The chain is made from TRBV19 and TRBJ1-2; the D gene is possibly TRBD1, with 5 bases matching. The sequence came from a woman aged 55-70 years who had been exposed to COVID-19. CDR3 reads: CASRTGGYGYTF. In nucleotides, the sequence is TGTGCCAGTAGAACCGGGGGCTATGGCTACACCTTC.